The 22 T cell receptor beta chains given below trace back to one sample, sequenced in a study of follicular helper T cells after annual influenza vaccination. Repertoires were generated with immunoSEQ multiplex PCR, while TCRdb's copy carries only in-frame clones and drops some. Of 25,000 to 35,000 clones detected, 70% to 90% appear once; the ten largest clones hold about 1.2%. Time point reported: 2014-2015 season, pre-vaccination. Sample: CXCR5+ CD38- circulating T follicular helper cells from blood, taken on the day of influenza vaccination. Subset reported: circulating Tfh, non-naive CD4+CXCR5+PD-1+ (ICOS+CD38+ or ICOS-CD38-). The receptor set was obtained from an adult who received the influenza vaccine.

The J gene is TRBJ2-5, the V gene TRBV2; 11 positions match TRBD2. J lost 4 bases, V lost 11 bases, and 9 bases had no gene match. CDR1 SNHLY and CDR2 FYNNEI come from the germline V gene. The CDR3 spans 14 residues. The DNA of the CDR3 is TGTGCCGGGGGTCTAGCGGGGGGCGCAGAGACCCAGTACTTC. This encodes CAGGLAGGAETQYF.

V usage is TRBV11-2 and J usage is TRBJ2-5, with 7 bases that match TRBD1. The germline gives CDR1 SGHAT, CDR2 FQNNGV. The CDR3 loop spans 14 amino acids. Unmatched junction bases numbered 8, after V lost 5 bases and J lost 5 bases. The CDR3 coding sequence is TGTGCCAGCAGCGCAAACAGGGGAGCGGAGACCCAGTACTTC. Protein: CASSANRGAETQYF.

The rearrangement joins TRBV30 to TRBJ1-2, with a weak D call TRBD1 (5 bases). Germline-derived CDR1 and CDR2 are GTSNPN and SVGIG (reference sequence). The CDR3 loop spans 12 amino acids. Trimming stripped 2 bases from V and 7 bases from J, with 11 bases between. Written as DNA, the CDR3 is TGTGCCTGGAGTCCAGGGCGAGGTGGCTACACCTTC. As protein: CAWSPGRGGYTF.

In its sample, this clone was seen once. The chain couples TRBV4-1 to TRBJ1-3; no clear D gene. Germline V lookup: CDR1 MGHRA, CDR2 YSYEKL. The CDR3 spans 18 residues. Trimming stripped 0 bases from V and 0 bases from J, with 15 bases between. The CDR3 DNA sequence: TGCGCCAGCAGCCAAGATAGTAGGATCGAGGGCTCTGGAAACACCATATATTTT. Its protein is CASSQDSRIEGSGNTIYF.

J is TRBJ1-1 and V is TRBV29-1, with TRBD1 as a possible D gene (5 bases). This CDR3 is 13 amino acids long. With 4 bases removed from V and 10 bases from J, the gap between germline ends came to 19 bases. Looked up from germline, CDR1 is SQVTM and CDR2 is ANQGSEA. CDR3 loop: CSVGQGPGTGAFF. The CDR3 coding sequence is TGCAGCGTTGGGCAGGGCCCAGGTACCGGAGCTTTCTTT.

The V and J genes are TRBV5-6 and TRBJ1-2; no reliable D call. V gave up 2 bases and J gave up 8 bases, with 7 bases separating them. The germline V gene encodes CDR1 SGHDT and CDR2 YYEEEE. The CDR3 is 11 amino acids. The CDR3 bases are TGTGCCAGCAGCTTTGCGGAGGGCTACACCTTC. Translated: CASSFAEGYTF.

The rearrangement uses TRBV7-9 and TRBJ1-1, with a possible D match to TRBD1 (6 bases). Germline V lookup: CDR1 SEHNR, CDR2 FQNEAQ (reference sequence). The CDR3 spans 13 residues. The V gene lost 5 bases and the J gene lost 0 bases, with 7 bases spanning the gap. The CDR3 sequence: CASSTGLNTEAFF. In DNA form, the CDR3 reads TGTGCCAGCAGCACAGGGTTGAACACTGAAGCTTTCTTT.

V is TRBV2 and J is TRBJ2-7, with 11 bases aligning to TRBD2. Germline trimming cut 4 bases from V and 6 bases from J; bases unmatched to any gene: 8. The CDR3 has 15 amino acids. Germline values: CDR1 SNHLY, CDR2 FYNNEI. CDR3 in amino acids: CASSAGSGRAGEQYF. In DNA, the CDR3 is TGTGCCAGCAGTGCAGGTAGCGGGAGGGCCGGCGAGCAGTACTTC.

This sequence joins TRBV18 and TRBJ2-1; maybe TRBD2 (5 bases). Germline V CDR1 and CDR2: KGHSH, LQKENI. The CDR3 runs 14 residues. V shed 3 bases and J shed 6 bases, with 12 bases lying between them. The CDR3 sequence: CASSPAGGVNEQFF. The CDR3 region has the DNA TGTGCCAGCTCACCGGCGGGCGGCGTCAATGAGCAGTTCTTC.

This chain connects TRBV11-1 to TRBJ2-3; tentatively, D is TRBD2 (5 bases). CDR1 is SGHAT and CDR2 is FQDESV in the germline V gene (reference sequence). This CDR3 region has 16 residues. V was cut by 5 bases and J by 2 bases, with 17 bases left in between. The CDR3 here is CASSPGRRQNTDTQYF. In nucleotides, the CDR3 is TGTGCCAGCAGCCCTGGGAGAAGGCAGAACACAGATACGCAGTATTTT.

The chain joins TRBV2 to TRBJ2-1; D possibly corresponds to TRBD1 (5 bases). V lost 4 bases, J lost 0 bases, and 7 bases lay in between. The CDR3 contains 14 residues. Per germline, CDR1 SNHLY and CDR2 FYNNEI. The CDR3 sequence is CASSGQSSYNEQFF. Written as DNA, the CDR3 is TGTGCCAGCAGTGGACAGAGCTCCTACAATGAGCAGTTCTTC.

This clone was seen once. J is TRBJ1-2 and V is TRBV4-2, with a possible D match to TRBD1 (5 bases). V was clipped by 3 bases and J by 8 bases, with 16 bases between them. Germline lookup yields CDR1 LGHNA and CDR2 YNFKEQ. The CDR3 is made up of 14 amino acids. The CDR3 bases are TGTGCCAGCAGCCAGGGGGGGGGTCTGATGGGCTACACCTTC. Protein sequence: CASSQGGGLMGYTF.

In this sample, this clone turned up once. The chain recombines TRBV5-1 with TRBJ2-2, with a possible D match to TRBD2 (6 bases). Between the trimmed V and J ends, which lost 5 bases and 1 base, there was a span of 12 bases. Germline V gene data show CDR1 as SGHRS and CDR2 as YFSETQ. The CDR3 is made up of 15 amino acids. CDR3 amino acids: CASSSGSGNTGELFF. In DNA form, the CDR3 reads TGCGCCAGCAGTTCCGGTAGCGGGAACACCGGGGAGCTGTTTTTT.

The CDR3 here is CASSERAGGRTEAFF. Here the CDR3 DNA reads TGTGCCAGCAGTGAACGGGCGGGGGGGAGGACTGAAGCTTTCTTT. The V and J genes are TRBV6-1 and TRBJ1-1, with D possibly matching TRBD1 (5 bases). The CDR3 totals 15 residues. Germline loops: CDR1 MNHNS, CDR2 SASEGT. V was cut by 2 bases and J by 5 bases, with 15 bases left in between.

This chain links TRBV6-6 with TRBJ1-2, with D unclear. The V gene's germline CDR1 is MNHNY and CDR2 SVGAGI (reference sequence). V lost 6 bases to trimming and J lost 0 bases, with 14 bases between them. This CDR3 is 15 amino acids long. The CDR3 DNA sequence: TGTGCCAGCAGAGGTATTGGAGAGACTAACTATGGCTACACCTTC. This translates into CASRGIGETNYGYTF.

The chain has TRBV7-9 and TRBJ2-5, with 8 bases that match TRBD2. Germline assignment: CDR1 SEHNR and CDR2 FQNEAQ (reference sequence). The length of the CDR3 is 16 residues. V shed 6 bases, J shed 2 bases, and the junction held 11 bases outside the gene matches. Here the CDR3 reads CASSSPGSGTQETQYF. CDR3 coding DNA: TGTGCCAGCAGTTCCCCGGGTAGCGGGACACAAGAGACCCAGTACTTC.

This chain links TRBV18 with TRBJ1-1; unclear D gene. The CDR3 runs to 15 residues. V lost 5 bases, J lost 0 bases, and 13 bases lay in between. Germline lookup yields CDR1 KGHSH and CDR2 LQKENI. CDR3 loop: CASSSMTSMNTEAFF. CDR3 DNA: TGTGCCAGCTCATCTATGACAAGCATGAACACTGAAGCTTTCTTT.

This clone was observed a handful of times. In nucleotides, the CDR3 is TGTGCCAGCGTGCGGGAAGAGACCCAGTACTTC. This gives the protein CASVREETQYF. The chain combines TRBV2 with TRBJ2-5, with D possibly TRBD2 on 5 matching bases. There are 11 residues in the CDR3. Trimming cost V 8 bases and J 3 bases, with 7 bases left between them. CDR1 SNHLY and CDR2 FYNNEI come from the germline V gene.

This clone has a handful of counts. The J gene is TRBJ1-6, the V gene TRBV2; the D gene is possibly TRBD1 (6 bases). In germline, CDR1 is SNHLY, CDR2 FYNNEI. The ends were cut back, 5 bases at V and 14 bases at J, with 16 bases in the middle. The CDR3 covers 13 residues. The CDR3 loop is CASSHQGPPTLHF. CDR3 coding DNA: TGTGCCAGCAGTCATCAGGGGCCCCCCACCCTCCACTTT.

The V and J genes are TRBV7-9 and TRBJ1-5; D is undetermined. Germline V gene data show CDR1 as SEHNR and CDR2 as FQNEAQ (reference sequence). The V gene lost 0 bases and the J gene lost 7 bases, with 7 bases spanning the gap. The CDR3 is made up of 13 amino acids. The chain's CDR3 is CASSLAGEQPQHF. In nucleotides, the CDR3 is TGTGCCAGCAGCTTAGCCGGGGAGCAGCCCCAGCATTTT.

The chain couples TRBV7-9 to TRBJ2-7; TRBD1 agrees at 8 bases. CDR1 is SEHNR and CDR2 is FQNEAQ in the germline V gene (reference sequence). The junction had 4 bases not matched to a gene; V was cut back by 5 bases and J by 4 bases. CDR3 length: 13 amino acids. The CDR3 reads CASSLDRAYEQYF. The DNA for the CDR3 is TGTGCCAGCAGCCTGGACAGGGCTTACGAGCAGTACTTC.

The chain is built from TRBV30 and TRBJ1-6; 7 bases match TRBD1. V lost 8 bases and J lost 10; bases outside the gene matches: 8. CDR1 is GTSNPN and CDR2 is SVGIG in the germline V gene (reference sequence). The CDR3 runs 12 residues. The DNA for the CDR3 is TGTGCCAGCCGACAGGGAAAGTCACCCCTCCACTTT. Residues: CASRQGKSPLHF.